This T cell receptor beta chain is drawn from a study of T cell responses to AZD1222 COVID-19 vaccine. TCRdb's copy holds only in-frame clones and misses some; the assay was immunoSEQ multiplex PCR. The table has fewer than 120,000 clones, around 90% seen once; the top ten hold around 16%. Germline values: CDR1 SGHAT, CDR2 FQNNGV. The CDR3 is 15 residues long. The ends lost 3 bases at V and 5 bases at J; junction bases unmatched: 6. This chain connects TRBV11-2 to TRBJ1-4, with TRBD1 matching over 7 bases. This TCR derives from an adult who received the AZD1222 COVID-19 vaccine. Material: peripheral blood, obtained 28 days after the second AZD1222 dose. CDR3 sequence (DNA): TGTGCCAGCAGCTTGGGCGGGACAGCAAATGAAAAACTGTTTTTT. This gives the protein CASSLGGTANEKLFF.